The 13 T cell receptor beta chains reported below all come from one sample, sequenced in a study of T-cell reconstitution after alpha-beta-depleted transplantation in children. This sample's TCRbeta library carried unique molecular identifier barcodes. TCRdb reprocessed the PCR reads via MiXCR and lists one record per CDR3 protein. The data contain around 78,000 distinct CDR3 sequences, over 12% of them singletons. Sequenced here: PBMCs, mostly from graft donor cells, sampled 180 days after TCRalphabeta/CD19-depleted stem cell transplant. The receptors derive from a male patient under 10 years old who had a stem cell transplant for acute lymphoblastic leukemia, so the T cells may come from the graft donor.

This clonotype came up many times. The chain combines TRBV12-3 or TRBV12-4 with TRBJ2-2; D gene ambiguous. There are 14 residues in the CDR3. Trimming removed 3 bases from V and 7 bases from J, with 12 bases in between. The CDR3 loop is CASSFTLNGGELFF. In DNA form, the CDR3 reads TGTGCCAGCAGTTTTACCCTCAATGGCGGGGAGCTGTTTTTT.

This clonotype was found a few times. The V and J genes are TRBV20-1 and TRBJ1-2; D unresolved. Germline V CDR1 and CDR2: DFQATT, SNEGSKA (reference sequence). V lost 4 bases and J 2 bases, leaving 11 bases between the germline ends. The CDR3 is made up of 13 amino acids. The DNA of the CDR3 is TGCAGTGCTATTGTTAGGTTCAACTATGGCTACACCTTC. Translation: CSAIVRFNYGYTF.

Comments on this clonotype: Germline is not matched at one junction end, which may reflect a read error. The chain combines TRBV6-5 with TRBJ2-1; possible D gene TRBD2, 6 bases. The germline V gene encodes CDR1 MNHEY and CDR2 SVGAGI. The length of the CDR3 is 17 residues. The CDR3 nucleotides read TGTGCCAGCAGTTACAAGAGAATGAAGGGGAGGAACAATGAGCGGTTCTTC. Translation gives CASSYKRMKGRNNERFF.

The chain carries TRBV30 and TRBJ2-3; D remains unclear. This CDR3 contains 12 residues. The germline V gene encodes CDR1 GTSNPN and CDR2 SVGIG (reference sequence). Trimming took 4 bases from V and 9 from J, leaving 14 bases between them. In DNA form, the CDR3 reads TGTGCCTGGAAGGGCGGAACGGGCACGCAGTATTTT. Translating it yields CAWKGGTGTQYF. The complete variable domain, with remaining parts taken from reference TRBV30 and TRBJ2-3, reads SQTIHQWPATLVQPVGSPLSLECTVEGTSNPNLYWYRQAAGRGLQLLFYSVGIGQISSEVPQNLSASRPQDRQFILSSKKLLLSDSGFYLCAWKGGTGTQYFGPGTRLTVL.

This clonotype was counted between two and nine times. The CDR3 loop is CASAFGIAVQFF. The CDR3 region has the DNA TGTGCCAGCGCATTCGGGATCGCGGTGCAGTTCTTC. The chain links TRBV7-9 to TRBJ2-1; the D gene is possibly TRBD2 (5 bases). This CDR3 spans 12 amino acids. CDR1 SEHNR and CDR2 FQNEAQ come from the germline V gene (reference sequence). V lost 8 bases and J 12 bases, leaving 17 bases between the germline ends.

This clonotype turned up a few times. The chain couples TRBV18 to TRBJ2-5, with a tentative D call TRBD1 (5 bases). The CDR3 spans 15 residues. V was cut by 1 base and J by 1 base, with 10 bases left in between. Germline V gene sequence: CDR1 KGHSH, CDR2 LQKENI. CDR3 sequence reads: CASSPRAGFQETQYF. The CDR3, as DNA: TGTGCCAGCTCACCACGGGCAGGGTTCCAAGAGACCCAGTACTTC.

This clonotype was seen a few times. This chain connects TRBV7-4 to TRBJ2-5; D gene uncertain. The CDR3 contains 14 residues. From germline, CDR1 is SGHVT and CDR2 SQSDAQ. V was pared by 2 bases and J by 4 bases, with 11 bases between. The CDR3 reads CASSLMRRRETQYF. The CDR3 DNA follows: TGTGCCAGCAGCTTAATGCGCAGGCGAGAGACCCAGTACTTC.

This clonotype showed up many times. The chain joins TRBV7-9 to TRBJ2-7; TRBD1 or TRBD2 may be the D gene (5 bases each). The length of the CDR3 is 13 residues. Trimming left V 5 bases short and J 3 bases short, with 11 bases between. Germline V gene sequence: CDR1 SEHNR, CDR2 FQNEAQ (reference sequence). In DNA, the CDR3 is TGTGCCAGCAGCCTCGGGACCTTCTACGAGCAGTACTTC. Residues: CASSLGTFYEQYF.

This clonotype was recorded many times. This chain links TRBV27 with TRBJ2-7; D may match TRBD1 or TRBD2 (5 bases each). This CDR3 spans 18 amino acids. V was pared by 0 bases and J by 4 bases, with 22 bases between. Germline CDR1 is MNHEY and CDR2 is SMNVEV (reference sequence). CDR3 nucleotides: TGTGCCAGCAGTTTATCGACCCCGGGACGGAAATGGGTATACGAGCAGTACTTC. It encodes CASSLSTPGRKWVYEQYF.

The chain uses TRBV30 and TRBJ2-7, with D perhaps TRBD2 (5 bases). Germline lookup yields CDR1 GTSNPN and CDR2 SVGIG (reference sequence). The CDR3 runs 11 residues. V lost 0 bases, J lost 6 bases, and 6 bases lay in between. The CDR3 is CAWSVGVEQYF. CDR3 DNA: TGTGCCTGGAGTGTCGGGGTCGAGCAGTACTTC.

The chain has TRBV11-1 and TRBJ2-1, with 9 bases identical to TRBD1. The V gene end was trimmed by 4 bases and the J gene end by 8 bases; junction bases not matched to a gene: 9. The CDR3 runs 15 residues. The germline CDR1 and CDR2 sequences are SGHAT and FQDESV (reference sequence). CDR3 region: CASSSPDRGEDEQFF. For the CDR3, the DNA is TGTGCCAGCAGCTCTCCGGACAGGGGAGAAGATGAGCAGTTCTTC.

This chain connects TRBV7-2 to TRBJ1-2; D might be TRBD1 (6 bases). Trimming took 7 bases from V and 7 from J, leaving 19 bases between them. This CDR3 has 14 residues. The V gene's germline CDR1 is SGHTA and CDR2 FQGNSA. The CDR3 nucleotides are TGTGCCAGCACTAGCGGGGGCTGGCCGGGTGGCTACACCTTC. Translated: CASTSGGWPGGYTF.

In this sample, this clonotype turned up a few times. The chain combines TRBV7-2 with TRBJ2-3, with D possibly being TRBD2 (6 bases). The CDR3 sequence is 16 residues long. V shed 5 bases and J shed 3 bases, with 18 bases lying between them. Looked up from germline, CDR1 is SGHTA and CDR2 is FQGNSA. CDR3 DNA sequence: TGTGCCAGCAGCCGCGGGGTTTGGGGGGTAACAGATACGCAGTATTTT. Residues: CASSRGVWGVTDTQYF.